Listed below are T cell receptor beta chains from one sample, sequenced in a study of blood T cell repertoires in COVID-19. TCRdb's copy holds only in-frame clones and misses some; the assay was immunoSEQ multiplex PCR. The profile shows about 150,000 clones, roughly 84% of them singletons. The sample was peripheral blood. These receptors all come from a woman aged 55-69 years with COVID-19, enrolled during active disease. Each CDR3 is given with its conserved first and last residue. Each record gives: J gene, V gene, CDR3 protein.

TRBJ2-3 | TRBV27 | CASSLSLLTDTQYF
TRBJ2-2 | TRBV5-1 | CASTGGAGGELFF
TRBJ2-7 | TRBV18 | CASSPRDSYEQYF
TRBJ1-2 | TRBV11-2 | CASSSRDRGRSHGYTF
TRBJ2-7 | TRBV6-5 | CASTRDRGEQYF
TRBJ2-2 | TRBV7-3 | CASSPSGTGELFF
TRBJ2-3 | TRBV7-7 | CASSPGTGGTDTQYF
TRBJ2-3 | TRBV6-6 | CAARTRNPDTQYF
TRBJ2-1 | TRBV6-5 | CASSSQGREQFF
TRBJ1-2 | TRBV30 | CAWSTGRIYGYTF
TRBJ1-4 | TRBV4-2 | CASSHITPGQSGEKLFF
TRBJ1-3 | TRBV21-1 | CASSKGGGAGNTIYF
TRBJ1-5 | TRBV21-1 | CASSKEGQGDQPQHF
TRBJ1-1 | TRBV6-4 | CASSPSPLTVMNTEAFF
TRBJ2-7 | TRBV7-3 | CASSRDRGNGFEQYF
TRBJ2-1 | TRBV6-6 | CATRTLSYNEQFF
TRBJ2-5 | TRBV6-1 | CASSERGGLKTQYF
TRBJ1-1 | TRBV19 | CASSLDRGYTEAFF
TRBJ1-1 | TRBV19 | CASSIGPLTPEAFF
TRBJ1-2 | TRBV6-5 | CASSPSGGGGYTF
TRBJ1-3 | TRBV21-1 | CASSRAGGFGNTIYF
TRBJ1-1 | TRBV4-1 | CASSQDSGARAFF
TRBJ1-3 | TRBV9 | CASSVQGSGNTIYF
TRBJ2-3 | TRBV5-8 | CASSLDRFSTDTQYF
TRBJ1-1 | TRBV5-8 | CASFEGGQRTPTAFF
TRBJ1-1 | TRBV10-1 | CASSQSVTSNTEAFF
TRBJ1-3 | TRBV30 | CAWSAGTAGNTIYF
TRBJ2-7 | TRBV5-1 | CASSLVRTSDSFPYEQYF
TRBJ1-2 | TRBV7-9 | CASSPEGLYDYGYTF
TRBJ1-1 | TRBV10-1 | CASSASGANTEAFF
TRBJ1-1 | TRBV5-5 | CASSFGGLITEAFF
TRBJ1-1 | TRBV13 | CASSVLTGSTEAFF
TRBJ2-3 | TRBV12-5 | CASGLVLSDTQYF
TRBJ2-7 | TRBV5-8 | CASSPAYEQYF
TRBJ1-1 | TRBV5-1 | CASVRTGSNTEAFF
TRBJ2-2 | TRBV18 | CASSPRDRTTGELFF
TRBJ2-5 | TRBV5-8 | CASSLDRGETQYF
TRBJ1-4 | TRBV19 | CASSTTGMREKLFF
TRBJ2-7 | TRBV7-8 | CASSYDRSYEQYF
TRBJ1-5 | TRBV5-6 | CASSWGEGRQNQPQHF
TRBJ1-2 | TRBV6-1 | CASSEQGAFLYGYTF
TRBJ2-3 | TRBV3-1/TRBV3-2 | CASSHDGGSGLSDTQYF
TRBJ2-4 | TRBV27 | CASSPLDRATKNIQYF
TRBJ1-1 | TRBV5-6 | CASSLGFDRGQAFF
TRBJ2-1 | TRBV12-3/TRBV12-4 | CASRGQAYNEQFF
TRBJ1-2 | TRBV25-1 | CASRQGRGYTF
TRBJ1-5 | TRBV19 | CASSVQGGPLNQPQHF
TRBJ1-5 | TRBV19 | CASRDNNQPQHF
TRBJ1-3 | TRBV19 | CASSLTANGNTIYF
TRBJ1-6 | TRBV27 | CASSLEAGSPLHF